This T cell receptor beta chain comes out of a study of OX40 agonist ivuxolimab in advanced cancers. Across the whole study: Enrollees could have had prior anti-PD-1, anti-PD-L1 or anti-CTLA-4 therapy, which about 42% had received.

This CDR3 has 15 amino acids. Germline V lookup: CDR1 MNHEY, CDR2 SVGAGI. V gave up 8 bases and J gave up 3 bases; unmatched junction bases: 11. Assay used: immunoSEQ multiplex PCR; TCRdb lists only in-frame clones, some missing. This table holds tens of thousands of clones, roughly 90% found once. The sequence came from an adult with an advanced solid tumor such as melanoma, head and neck, liver or kidney cancer. Sequencing used CD4+ or CD8+ T cells sorted from blood, obtained in a trial of the OX40 agonist ivuxolimab. The V gene is TRBV6-5, the J gene TRBJ2-7, with 9 bases matching TRBD2. In nucleotides, the CDR3 is TGTGCCAGCGCCGGTAGCGGGAGAGAGGGCTACGAGCAGTACTTC. It is translated as CASAGSGREGYEQYF.